This T cell receptor beta chain derives from a study of vaccination and CD4 T cells after COVID-19. About the study: A median of roughly 72 days (range 14 to 241) separated dose two from the taking of post-vaccine samples.

Treatment denoted: roughly nine-day PBMC culture with coronavirus spike peptide pools or control peptides (ViraFEST assay). PBMCs, plated at a few million per well, were grown in the presence of 9.5 to 10 IU/ml IL-2 and about 10 ug/ml peptide pools. Half the medium was replaced with fresh IL-2 medium on days 3 and 7. Between the trimmed V and J ends, which lost 3 bases and 3 bases, there was a span of 16 bases. Germline CDR1 SGHAT, CDR2 FQNNGV. The CDR3 spans 16 residues. The assay that was used to sequence DNA from cultured CD4+ T cells was the Oncomine TCR Beta short-read assay. Someone extracted genomic DNA from cultured CD4+ T cells. MiXCR, applied by TCRdb to the PCR reads, yields one record per CDR3 protein. The table includes about 13,000 distinct CDR3 sequences, around four fifths detected once. Turning to this clonotype: The antigen is not known.

This clonotype originated in a human donor who received a COVID-19 vaccine. The V call is TRBV11-2, the J call TRBJ2-3; a weak D match, TRBD1 (5 bases). The starting material was CD4+ T cells from blood, cultured in vitro, obtained after SARS-CoV-2 vaccination. CDR3 in amino acids: CASSLSLGLETDTQYF. In DNA form, the CDR3 reads TGTGCCAGCAGCTTGTCGTTGGGGCTGGAGACAGATACGCAGTATTTT.